This T cell receptor beta chain was observed in a study of cytomegalovirus exposure and HLA in healthy donors. About the study: T cells numbering approximately 170 million yielded 95 million to 140 million unique TCR beta sequences in an earlier analysis.

The PCR ran on 60 Vbeta and 13 Jbeta primers. The table came from immunoSEQ multiplex PCR; TCRdb's copy has only in-frame clones and leaves some out. The table lists 150,000 to 200,000 clones, more than 65% of them singletons, with approximately 10% in the top ten. Study outcomes and limitations: Versus the roughly 700-donor mean, an Asian-associated ancestry cluster reportedly showed fewer N-insertions in a later analysis.

Each donor's status was that of a healthy bone marrow donor. A remark on this clone: Its antigen is currently unknown.

In germline, CDR1 is LGHNA, CDR2 YSLEER. V lost 4 bases, J lost 8 bases, and 21 bases lay in between. CDR3 length: 16 amino acids. V gene TRBV4-3 combines with J gene TRBJ2-1, with D possibly matching TRBD1 (6 bases). The sequence was obtained from a man between 18 and 35 years old in good health and CMV-seropositive. Sequencing was done on a sample of PBMCs. CDR3 nucleotides: TGCGCCAGCAGCCTCAAGGTTGCCAGGGGAGTCGATGAGCAGTTCTTC. It is translated as CASSLKVARGVDEQFF.